The 7 T cell receptor beta chains given below trace back to one sample, sequenced in a study of monozygotic twins with cystic fibrosis. The method was immunoSEQ multiplex PCR; TCRdb's version includes in-frame clones alone and lacks a portion of them. The sample gives some 25,000 clones, roughly 97% of which show up once; approximately 3% is in the top ten. Sample: blood. The receptor source for this set is a girl aged 2-10 years with cystic fibrosis.

The rearrangement joins TRBV2 to TRBJ2-7; D not certain. The V gene's germline CDR1 is SNHLY and CDR2 FYNNEI. Trimming shortened V by 4 bases and J by 4 bases, and 5 bases separated the two germline ends. The CDR3 runs 11 residues. In DNA form, the CDR3 reads TGTGCCAGCAGTGTACGTTACGAGCAGTACTTC. Protein product: CASSVRYEQYF.

This clone was counted a single time. The chain joins TRBV10-3 to TRBJ1-1, with D tentatively TRBD1 (6 bases). Germline loops: CDR1 ENHRY, CDR2 SYGVKD. There are 15 residues in the CDR3. Trimming cost V 4 bases and J 2 bases, with 14 bases left between them. The CDR3 nucleotides are TGTGCCATCAGTGGCCTAGGGGGGGGCAACACTGAAGCTTTCTTT. Encoded protein: CAISGLGGGNTEAFF.

The chain couples TRBV28 to TRBJ1-5; D is unclear. CDR1 is MDHEN, CDR2 SYDVKM, per germline. The CDR3 is made up of 15 amino acids. Trimming left V 2 bases short and J 9 bases short, with 17 bases between. The CDR3 region has the DNA TGTGCCAGCAGTTTAGAACTTTGGGGAAATGCGCCCCAGCATTTT. Its protein is CASSLELWGNAPQHF.

The chain couples TRBV27 to TRBJ2-1; 8 nucleotides align to TRBD2. The J segment lost 5 bases and the V segment lost 5 bases, leaving 14 bases of the junction unmatched. Per the germline V gene, CDR1 is MNHEY and CDR2 is SMNVEV (reference sequence). This CDR3 spans 17 amino acids. Here the CDR3 reads CASSVPRGASGHNEQFF. The CDR3 nucleotides are TGTGCCAGCAGTGTACCGCGGGGGGCGAGTGGTCACAATGAGCAGTTCTTC.

The rearrangement links TRBV18 to TRBJ2-7; unclear D gene. V was trimmed by 2 bases and J by 2 bases, leaving 7 bases between them. CDR1 is KGHSH and CDR2 is LQKENI in the germline V gene. This CDR3 is 13 amino acids long. CDR3 region: CASSPSTAYEQYF. The CDR3 nucleotides are TGTGCCAGCTCACCATCCACAGCCTACGAGCAGTACTTC.

This clone came up once. The V gene is TRBV11-1, the J gene TRBJ1-2; weak D call: TRBD1 (5 bases). V gave up 1 base and J gave up 4 bases, with 7 bases separating them. Looked up from germline, CDR1 is SGHAT and CDR2 is FQDESV (reference sequence). The CDR3 is 13 residues long. CDR3 region: CASSLGRGYGYTF. The CDR3 bases are TGTGCCAGCAGCTTAGGGAGGGGCTATGGCTACACCTTC.

This clone appeared a single time. V usage is TRBV11-2 and J usage is TRBJ2-7, with a weak D call TRBD2 (5 bases). Trimming took 8 bases from V and 3 from J, leaving 20 bases between them. This CDR3 is 15 amino acids long. Germline assignment: CDR1 SGHAT and CDR2 FQNNGV. The CDR3 sequence: CASASTRRGVYEQYF. The CDR3 region has the DNA TGTGCCAGCGCCTCTACTAGGCGCGGCGTCTACGAGCAGTACTTC.